These 18 T cell receptor beta chains share one sample of origin, sequenced in a study of graft-versus-host responses after intestinal transplantation. These TCRs' antigens remain unknown. Using immunoSEQ multiplex PCR, the repertoire was profiled, and TCRdb retains in-frame clones only, with some absent. Of around 120,000 clones listed, around nine tenths are singletons. Here the sequenced sample was unstimulated CD4+ T cells sorted from spleen or lymph node cells, taken before intestinal transplant. Source of these receptors: a human donor who received an intestinal transplant.

The chain links TRBV12-5 to TRBJ2-5; tentatively, D is TRBD2 (7 bases). The assigned J gene may be wrong: the sequence end matches TRBJ2-7 better. Germline CDR1 reads LGHNT; CDR2 reads FRNRAP. The CDR3 has 16 amino acids. This chain's CDR3 is CASGILSHGGLYEQYF. CDR3 DNA sequence: TGTGCTAGTGGTATCTTATCGCACGGGGGGCTCTACGAGCAGTACTTC.

In nucleotides, the CDR3 is TGTGCCTGGAGTGTAAGTAAGACTAGCGCGTTTAAGCAGTTCTTC. Translation gives CAWSVSKTSAFKQFF. J is TRBJ2-1 and V is TRBV30, with TRBD2 matching over 8 bases. Germline V lookup: CDR1 GTSNPN, CDR2 SVGIG (reference sequence). Trimming took 0 bases from V and 11 from J; bases not matched to a gene: 12. The CDR3 consists of 15 residues.

V is TRBV2 and J is TRBJ2-3; 13 bases line up with TRBD2. CDR3 length: 14 residues. The V segment lost 10 bases and the J segment 4 bases; nucleotides outside the gene matches: 5. Germline lookup yields CDR1 SNHLY and CDR2 FYNNEI. CDR3 in DNA: TGTGCCATAAGGACTAGCGGGGGATCAGATACGCAGTATTTT. Its protein product is CAIRTSGGSDTQYF.

V gene TRBV5-1 combines with J gene TRBJ2-1; 7 bases match TRBD1. V gave up 1 base and J gave up 6 bases; unmatched junction bases: 7. Per germline, CDR1 SGHRS and CDR2 YFSETQ. The CDR3 sequence is 15 residues long. CDR3 bases: TGCGCCAGCAGCTTGAAGGGGGCTACACCCAATGAGCAGTTCTTC. Protein product: CASSLKGATPNEQFF. The full variable domain, in which reference TRBV5-1 and TRBJ2-1 provide the parts outside the CDR3, is KAGVTQTPRYLIKTRGQQVTLSCSPISGHRSVSWYQQTPGQGLQFLFEYFSETQRNKGNFPGRFSGRQFSNSRSEMNVSTLELGDSALYLCASSLKGATPNEQFFGPGTRLTVL.

The chain joins TRBV2 to TRBJ2-7; maybe TRBD1 (5 bases). The length of the CDR3 is 12 residues. Trimming stripped 6 bases from V and 3 bases from J, with 9 bases between. From germline, CDR1 is SNHLY and CDR2 FYNNEI. For the CDR3, the DNA is TGTGCCAGCAGACGACAGAACTACGAGCAGTACTTC. Translation gives CASRRQNYEQYF.

The rearrangement uses TRBV5-8 and TRBJ2-3; D ambiguous. V lost 0 bases and J lost 3, with 5 bases in between. Germline CDR1 SGHTS, CDR2 YDEGEE. This CDR3 is 13 amino acids long. CDR3: CASSLVRTDTQYF. CDR3 nucleotide sequence: TGTGCCAGCAGCTTGGTTCGGACAGATACGCAGTATTTT.

The chain links TRBV10-1 to TRBJ2-2; perhaps TRBD1 as D (7 bases). Germline CDR1 reads WNHNN; CDR2 reads SYGVQD (reference sequence). This CDR3 region has 16 residues. V gave up 2 bases and J gave up 1 base, with 11 bases separating them. CDR3 nucleotides: TGCGCCAGCAGTGAGGGGGGGACAGAGAACACCGGGGAGCTGTTTTTT. Its protein product is CASSEGGTENTGELFF.

V usage is TRBV18 and J usage is TRBJ2-5; TRBD1 is a possible D gene (6 bases). This CDR3 spans 13 amino acids. Germline assignment: CDR1 KGHSH and CDR2 LQKENI. Between the trimmed V and J ends, which lost 6 bases and 3 bases, there was a span of 11 bases. Here the CDR3 reads CASSQNREETQYF. For the CDR3, the DNA is TGTGCCAGCTCGCAGAACAGGGAAGAGACCCAGTACTTC.

The chain employs TRBV28 and TRBJ2-1, with 8 bases that match TRBD2. Germline V gives CDR1 MDHEN, CDR2 SYDVKM. V lost 6 bases, J lost 5 bases, and 12 bases stayed unmatched. This CDR3 has 16 residues. CDR3 amino acids: CASSHLSGAGDNEQFF. CDR3 sequence (DNA): TGTGCCAGCAGCCACCTTAGCGGGGCGGGCGACAATGAGCAGTTCTTC.

This clone appeared once. The chain carries TRBV29-1 and TRBJ2-3; perhaps TRBD2 as D (6 bases). CDR1 is SQVTM and CDR2 is ANQGSEA in the germline V gene. V lost 2 bases and J 3 bases, leaving 9 bases between the germline ends. This CDR3 spans 13 amino acids. DNA of the CDR3: TGCAGCGTTGAACGGGGGACTACAGATACGCAGTATTTT. Amino acid sequence: CSVERGTTDTQYF.

This clone has more than one count but fewer than ten. The rearrangement uses TRBV2 and TRBJ2-1, with 9 nucleotides matching TRBD2. CDR1 SNHLY and CDR2 FYNNEI come from the germline V gene. Trimming removed 5 bases from V and 4 bases from J; junction bases left unmatched: 6. The CDR3 runs 15 residues. The DNA for the CDR3 is TGTGCCAGCAGTAATAGCGGGAGCAGTTACAATGAGCAGTTCTTC. Encoded protein: CASSNSGSSYNEQFF.

J is TRBJ1-3 and V is TRBV6-5; 8 bases are shared with TRBD1. The CDR3 consists of 13 residues. Germline CDR1 MNHEY, CDR2 SVGAGI. V trimming: 7 bases; J trimming: 3 bases; junction bases outside the gene matches: 2. The CDR3, as DNA: TGTGCCAGCATCGGACAGGGTGGAAACACCATATATTTT. Protein sequence: CASIGQGGNTIYF.

This chain joins TRBV6-6 and TRBJ2-7, with 8 bases that match TRBD2. Per germline, CDR1 MNHNY and CDR2 SVGAGI (reference sequence). V trimming: 9 bases; J trimming: 0 bases; junction bases outside the gene matches: 7. This CDR3 is built from 14 residues. The CDR3 DNA follows: TGTGCCAGACGACTAGCGCCTCCCTCCTACGAGCAGTACTTC. Translated: CARRLAPPSYEQYF.

This clone was seen once. V and J are TRBV10-2 and TRBJ2-5; tentative D call: TRBD1 (6 bases). The V and J ends lost 6 bases and 4 bases respectively, with 6 bases between them. CDR3 length equals 11 residues. The V gene's germline CDR1 is WSHSY and CDR2 SAAADI. This CDR3 reads CASRQGETQYF. As DNA, the CDR3 is TGCGCCAGCAGACAGGGAGAGACCCAGTACTTC.

V is TRBV19 and J is TRBJ2-2; 7 bases line up with TRBD1. Trimming at V came to 6 bases and at J to 4 bases, leaving 5 bases not matched to a gene. Germline CDR1 reads LNHDA; CDR2 reads SQIVND (reference sequence). CDR3 length: 14 residues. CDR3 region: CASSSGQVTGELFF. CDR3 nucleotides: TGTGCCAGTAGCTCAGGACAGGTCACCGGGGAGCTGTTTTTT.

This clone was found once. The gene calls are TRBV15 and TRBJ1-2; 10 nucleotides match TRBD1. V dropped 3 bases and J dropped 8; count of bases not matched to a gene: 6. CDR1 is LNHNV and CDR2 is YYDKDF in the germline V gene (reference sequence). CDR3 length: 14 residues. The CDR3 DNA reads TGTGCCACCAGCAGTACCGGGACAGGGGCCGGCTACACCTTC. Its protein product is CATSSTGTGAGYTF.

The chain has TRBV2 and TRBJ2-7, with a weak D call TRBD2 (5 bases). Germline CDR1 reads SNHLY; CDR2 reads FYNNEI. V was trimmed by 6 bases and J by 3 bases, leaving 9 bases between them. CDR3 size: 12 residues. The CDR3 DNA is TGTGCCAGCAGCGGGGTGGGCTACGAGCAGTACTTC. As protein: CASSGVGYEQYF.

The J gene is TRBJ1-1, the V gene TRBV27, with D uncertain. In germline, CDR1 is MNHEY, CDR2 SMNVEV (reference sequence). The V and J ends lost 3 bases and 6 bases respectively, with 8 bases between them. This CDR3 has 12 amino acids. The CDR3 DNA follows: TGTGCCAGCAGTTTCATGGGAGCTGAAGCTTTCTTT. Translation: CASSFMGAEAFF.